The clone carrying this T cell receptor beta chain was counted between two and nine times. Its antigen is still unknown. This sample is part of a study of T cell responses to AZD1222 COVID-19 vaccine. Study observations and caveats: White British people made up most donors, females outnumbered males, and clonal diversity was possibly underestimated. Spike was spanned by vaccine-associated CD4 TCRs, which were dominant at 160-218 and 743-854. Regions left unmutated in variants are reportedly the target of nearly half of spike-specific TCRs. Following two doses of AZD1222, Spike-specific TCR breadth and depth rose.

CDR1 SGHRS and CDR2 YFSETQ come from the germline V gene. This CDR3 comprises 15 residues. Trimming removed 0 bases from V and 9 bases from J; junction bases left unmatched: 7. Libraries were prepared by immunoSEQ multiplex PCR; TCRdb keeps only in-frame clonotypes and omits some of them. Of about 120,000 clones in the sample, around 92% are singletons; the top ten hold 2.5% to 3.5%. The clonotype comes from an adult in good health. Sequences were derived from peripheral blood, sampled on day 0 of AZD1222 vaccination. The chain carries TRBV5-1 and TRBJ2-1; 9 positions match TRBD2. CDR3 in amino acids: CASSLGLAGVTEQFF. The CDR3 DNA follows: TGCGCCAGCAGCTTGGGGTTAGCGGGAGTAACTGAGCAGTTCTTC.